The sequence of this TCR beta chain was determined in a study of CD8 T cells in ankylosing spondylitis. General study results and limits: Ankylosing spondylitis blood appeared to be characterized by a TCR beta motif of eight or nine highly homologous variants.

Each CDR3 protein is one row after TCRdb ran MiXCR on the 5' RACE reads. The sample contains over 700,000 distinct CDR3 sequences, roughly 20% of which appear only once. Points on this clonotype: What it binds is unknown.

Germline CDR1 MDHEN, CDR2 SYDVKM. The CDR3 sequence is 11 residues long. V lost 5 bases, J lost 12 bases, and 11 bases lay in between. V usage is TRBV28 and J usage is TRBJ2-1; the D is unclear. This receptor was obtained from a male donor with ankylosing spondylitis. Sequencing used blood, either unsorted or a sorted T cell fraction (not recorded which). Written as DNA, the CDR3 is TGTGCCAGCAGTCTCAGTGTTGGGCAGTTCTTC. Translating it yields CASSLSVGQFF.